The T cell receptor beta chain described here comes from a study of blood T cell repertoires in COVID-19 (dated by TCRdb to 2020 to 2021). Concerning the study at large: Samples covering the acute and convalescent phases of COVID-19 were provided by collaborators in the United States, Italy and Spain. The material from the prospective study consisted of cDNA or gDNA derived from T cells, B-cell-depleted T cells, or PBMCs. Deeply sampled blood TCRbeta repertoires from subjects exposed to, actively infected with, or recovered from COVID-19 were included in the dataset. The repertoires were made available in a free public database intended to serve as a resource for research on the immune response to SARS-CoV-2. Samples were obtained from the ongoing ImmuneRACE study (first 160 participants) and from 1,000 to 1,500 subjects provided by 6 global collaborators. The sample metadata nearly always contained a de-identified subject ID, COVID-19 status, age in years and sex. Where available, HLA class I and class II types were taken from metadata supplied by the sample provider and were not determined by assay-based typing. Summary of the overall study and its limitations: How much clinical and demographic metadata was included differed by source and by participant, and the metadata was provided uncurated.

The immunoSEQ Assay, a bias-controlled multiplex PCR, was used to amplify TCRbeta CDR3 regions from genomic DNA. The authors' pipeline ran thus. The number of nucleated cells in each sample was estimated by amplification of reference gene primers within the assay. Sequence reads were collapsed and filtered to measure the absolute abundance of every unique TCRbeta CDR3 rearrangement. For each sample, productive Simpson clonality was calculated as the square root of Simpson's diversity index over productive rearrangements. Entries here come from immuneACCESS through TCRdb and include only in-frame sequences with V and J called. Some clones fail to appear in such tables; in the studies checked, an unresolved V gene covers under half of the shortfall, and the cause of the remainder is unknown. The V and J calls and clone size were taken over from that table, and D and trimming were inferred from the DNA. This sample is represented by some 150,000 clones; more than 75% of them were singletons. The leading ten clones occupy less than 5% of the sample.

Each collaborating institution followed its own protocols to collect whole blood in K2EDTA tubes. For TCRbeta analysis, collaborator samples were shipped as frozen whole blood, as isolated PBMCs, or as DNA extracted from either sample type. In the case of this clone: Its target antigen remains unknown. No base qualities exist here, and no much larger clone lies one base off it.

The source material was peripheral blood. The receptor was isolated from an elderly woman with acute or convalescent COVID-19.

The CDR3 is CASSLLSGGGADTQYF. Read as DNA, the sequence is TGTGCCAGCAGCTTACTTAGCGGGGGAGGGGCAGATACGCAGTATTTT. The chain links TRBV7-2 with TRBJ2-3, with TRBD2 matching 9 junction bases. The CDR3 goes from the cysteine to the phenylalanine over 16 residues. Only CDR3 DNA is held: 48 bases, read in frame from base 1. The germline V gene encodes CDR1 SGHTA and CDR2 FQGNSA. V is trimmed back by 2 bases and J by 4 bases, and the junction contains 7 bases that no gene match accounts for.